One and the same sample provided the 24 T cell receptor beta chains below, sequenced in a study of chemoradiotherapy in HPV16-positive cancers. Only in-frame clones appear in the TCRdb table, and some are missing; sequencing was by immunoSEQ multiplex PCR. The sample comprises tens of thousands of clones, roughly 92% of which are singletons, and roughly 16% rests with the top ten. Sequenced here: blood, sampled from a patient who underwent chemoradiotherapy. Receptors were obtained from a human donor with HPV-associated anogenital cancer.

DNA for the CDR3: TGTGCCAGTAGTGCTACCGGGACAGGGGAGGAAAAACTGTTTTTT. Translating it yields CASSATGTGEEKLFF. This chain uses TRBV19 with TRBJ1-4, with 10 nucleotides matching TRBD1. The CDR3 loop spans 15 amino acids. V shed 5 bases, J shed 8 bases, and the junction held 8 bases outside the gene matches. CDR1 LNHDA and CDR2 SQIVND come from the germline V gene (reference sequence). Drawing the rest from reference TRBV19 and TRBJ1-4, the complete variable domain is DGGITQSPKYLFRKEGQNVTLSCEQNLNHDAMYWYRQDPGQGLRLIYYSQIVNDFQKGDIAEGYSVSREKKESFPLTVTSAQKNPTAFYLCASSATGTGEEKLFFGSGTQLSVL.

The rearrangement uses TRBV4-2 and TRBJ2-4; no clear D. The CDR3 contains 13 residues. The germline V gene has CDR1 LGHNA and CDR2 YNFKEQ. Trimming took 1 base from V and 7 from J, leaving 8 bases between them. DNA of the CDR3: TGTGCCAGCAGCCAAGCCGGCGGCAACATTCAGTACTTC. This sequence encodes CASSQAGGNIQYF.

The chain has TRBV7-9 and TRBJ2-1, with TRBD1 as a possible D gene (6 bases). Germline V gene data show CDR1 as SEHNR and CDR2 as FQNEAQ (reference sequence). CDR3 size: 15 residues. Between the trimmed V and J ends, which lost 3 bases and 5 bases, there was a span of 14 bases. DNA for the CDR3: TGTGCCAGCAGCTTTACAGGGCCTTTCGACAATGAGCAGTTCTTC. It codes for CASSFTGPFDNEQFF.

This sequence joins TRBV29-1 and TRBJ2-2, with D possibly matching TRBD2 (5 bases). The V gene's germline CDR1 is SQVTM and CDR2 ANQGSEA. This CDR3 spans 12 amino acids. With 6 bases removed from V and 6 bases from J, the gap between germline ends came to 11 bases. CDR3: CSVPSGAGELFF. CDR3 sequence (DNA): TGCAGCGTCCCATCCGGGGCCGGGGAGCTGTTTTTT.

The V call is TRBV6-5, the J call TRBJ2-7; D is ambiguous. Trimming took off 5 bases at V and 2 bases at J, with 10 bases between the two ends. The CDR3 spans 13 residues. Germline loops: CDR1 MNHEY, CDR2 SVGAGI. The CDR3 is CASSEESTYEQYF. DNA of the CDR3: TGTGCCAGCAGTGAAGAGAGTACCTACGAGCAGTACTTC.

This sequence joins TRBV9 and TRBJ2-5; 9 bases agree with TRBD2. Germline values: CDR1 SGDLS, CDR2 YYNGEE. The CDR3 has 19 residues. V shed 0 bases, J shed 1 base, and the junction held 13 bases outside the gene matches. CDR3: CASSVGGLAGVLGQETQYF. DNA for the CDR3: TGTGCCAGCAGCGTAGGTGGATTAGCGGGGGTCTTAGGCCAAGAGACCCAGTACTTC.

This clone was observed a few times. The V and J genes are TRBV6-6 and TRBJ1-2, with D perhaps matching TRBD1 (6 bases). The ends were cut back, 0 bases at V and 6 bases at J, with 17 bases in the middle. Germline assignment: CDR1 MNHNY and CDR2 SVGAGI (reference sequence). This CDR3 region has 16 residues. CDR3 bases: TGTGCCAGCAGTTACTCGGTACAGGGAGTAGGCGATGGCTACACCTTC. This codes for CASSYSVQGVGDGYTF.

The J gene is TRBJ1-1, the V gene TRBV6-5; D unresolved. V was clipped by 0 bases and J by 10 bases, with 12 bases between them. The CDR3 runs to 13 residues. Germline CDR1 and CDR2: MNHEY and SVGAGI. This CDR3 reads CASSYSTREGAFF. The CDR3 DNA reads as TGTGCCAGCAGTTACTCGACGAGGGAGGGAGCTTTCTTT.

The chain has TRBV7-2 and TRBJ1-5, with 7 positions matching TRBD1. CDR3 length: 14 residues. The trim removed 6 bases at V and 2 bases at J, leaving 4 bases unmatched. Germline CDR1 and CDR2: SGHTA and FQGNSA. This CDR3 reads CASSKTGGNQPQHF. The DNA of the CDR3 is TGTGCCAGCAGTAAAACAGGGGGCAATCAGCCCCAGCATTTT.

The J gene is TRBJ2-3, the V gene TRBV5-1, with D unclear. Trimming removed 0 bases at V and 2 bases at J, with 10 bases between. The CDR3 loop spans 15 amino acids. In germline, CDR1 is SGHRS, CDR2 YFSETQ. In DNA, the CDR3 is TGCGCCAGCAGCTTGGTCAACTCGTACACAGATACGCAGTATTTT. Translated, it gives CASSLVNSYTDTQYF.

The rearrangement links TRBV7-2 to TRBJ1-5, with 7 nucleotides matching TRBD1. This CDR3 contains 15 residues. CDR1 is SGHTA, CDR2 FQGNSA, per germline. V lost 1 base, J lost 3 bases, and 3 bases stayed unmatched. The CDR3 nucleotides are TGTGCCAGCAGCTTAGGACAGGGCTACAATCAGCCCCAGCATTTT. Its protein product is CASSLGQGYNQPQHF.

The chain employs TRBV6-1 and TRBJ2-3; TRBD2 aligns across 8 bases. The CDR3 is 19 amino acids. V dropped 4 bases and J dropped 2; count of bases not matched to a gene: 17. Germline CDR1 MNHNS, CDR2 SASEGT. CDR3 amino acids: CASSGGLISGGLNTDTQYF. The CDR3 DNA reads as TGTGCCAGCAGTGGCGGCCTAATCAGCGGGGGACTTAACACAGATACGCAGTATTTT.

V and J are TRBV11-2 and TRBJ2-3; maybe TRBD2 (6 bases). The CDR3 is made up of 15 amino acids. Germline V gene data show CDR1 as SGHAT and CDR2 as FQNNGV. Between the trimmed V and J ends, which lost 2 bases and 6 bases, there was a span of 15 bases. CDR3 sequence reads: CASSLRGGRSDTQYF. DNA of the CDR3: TGTGCCAGCAGCTTACGAGGTGGGAGGTCTGATACGCAGTATTTT.

The V and J genes are TRBV7-3 and TRBJ2-2; D is uncertain. In germline, CDR1 is SGHTA, CDR2 FQGTGA. The CDR3 totals 13 residues. Between the trimmed V and J ends, which lost 2 bases and 7 bases, there was a span of 8 bases. CDR3 sequence reads: CASSLAWGGELFF. The CDR3 DNA is TGTGCCAGCAGCTTAGCGTGGGGCGGGGAGCTGTTTTTT.

The CDR3 here is CASRGASGGSYEQYF. The CDR3 DNA follows: TGTGCCAGCAGGGGAGCTAGCGGGGGCTCCTACGAGCAGTACTTC. This chain links TRBV28 with TRBJ2-7; 10 nucleotides align to TRBD2. Germline CDR1 MDHEN, CDR2 SYDVKM. J was trimmed by 0 bases and V by 6 bases; bases with no gene match: 5. There are 15 residues in the CDR3.

This chain joins TRBV29-1 and TRBJ1-1; possibly TRBD1 for D (5 bases). Trimming stripped 2 bases from V and 4 bases from J, with 11 bases between. Germline V CDR1 and CDR2: SQVTM, ANQGSEA. This CDR3 spans 13 amino acids. CDR3 DNA sequence: TGCAGCGTTGAATCAGGGTTTGGCACTGAAGCTTTCTTT. Protein sequence: CSVESGFGTEAFF.

The V call is TRBV4-3, the J call TRBJ1-2, with D unresolved. Germline V gene lookup returns CDR1 LGHNA and CDR2 YSLEER. V was cut by 1 base and J by 3 bases, with 12 bases left in between. The CDR3 contains 15 residues. CDR3 in DNA: TGCGCCAGCAGCCAAGGTCCAGAATCTTACTATGGCTACACCTTC. This codes for CASSQGPESYYGYTF.

J is TRBJ2-7 and V is TRBV6-5, with a weak D call TRBD1 (5 bases). The CDR3 runs to 14 residues. Trimming removed 2 bases at V and 3 bases at J, with 11 bases between. Germline V gene data show CDR1 as MNHEY and CDR2 as SVGAGI. The CDR3 coding sequence is TGTGCCAGCAGTTACGGGGCAGACCACTACGAGCAGTACTTC. It encodes CASSYGADHYEQYF.

This sequence joins TRBV9 and TRBJ1-3; 7 bases agree with TRBD1. The V segment lost 4 bases and the J segment 3 bases; nucleotides outside the gene matches: 7. CDR3 length equals 15 residues. Germline-derived CDR1 and CDR2 are SGDLS and YYNGEE. Written as DNA, the CDR3 is TGTGCCAGCAGCCCCAGGACAGGCCATGGAAACACCATATATTTT. Its translation: CASSPRTGHGNTIYF. The full variable domain, its missing parts supplied by reference TRBV9 and TRBJ1-3, is DSGVTQTPKHLITATGQRVTLRCSPRSGDLSVYWYQQSLDQGLQFLIQYYNGEERAKGNILERFSAQQFPDLHSELNLSSLELGDSALYFCASSPRTGHGNTIYFGEGSWLTVV.

This clone occurred once. The V call is TRBV6-4, the J call TRBJ2-7, with 10 bases identical to TRBD1. V lost 7 bases to trimming and J lost 3 bases; unmatched junction nucleotides: 9. CDR1 and CDR2 (germline): MRHNA, SNTAGT. The CDR3 sequence is 15 residues long. The CDR3, as DNA: TGTGCCAGCACCACCCCTGGGACAGGGGTCTACGAGCAGTACTTC. This codes for CASTTPGTGVYEQYF.

V usage is TRBV28 and J usage is TRBJ2-7; no clear D. The CDR3 has 15 residues. Trimming stripped 1 base from V and 4 bases from J, with 14 bases between. CDR1 and CDR2 (germline): MDHEN, SYDVKM. In DNA form, the CDR3 reads TGTGCCAGCAGTTTATTGTTCAAGATGAAATACGAGCAGTACTTC. Its translation is CASSLLFKMKYEQYF.

CDR3 protein: CAWSVRPSGGAGVAKNIQYF. The DNA for the CDR3 is TGTGCCTGGAGTGTAAGGCCTAGCGGGGGGGCTGGGGTAGCCAAAAACATTCAGTACTTC. V usage is TRBV30 and J usage is TRBJ2-4, with 12 bases lining up with TRBD2. This CDR3 region has 20 residues. After removal of 0 bases from V and 0 bases from J, the junction contained 12 bases not matched to a gene. The germline CDR1 and CDR2 sequences are GTSNPN and SVGIG (reference sequence).

This chain connects TRBV27 to TRBJ1-6; weak D call: TRBD1 (5 bases). This CDR3 region has 15 residues. V lost 7 bases, J lost 9 bases, and 19 bases lay in between. Per germline, CDR1 MNHEY and CDR2 SMNVEV (reference sequence). This chain's CDR3 is CASNPLGGRGSPLHF. The CDR3 DNA is TGTGCCAGCAACCCTCTTGGGGGTCGCGGTTCACCCCTCCACTTT.

This clone occurred once. V is TRBV27 and J is TRBJ1-5; TRBD1 is a possible D gene (6 bases). Per the germline V gene, CDR1 is MNHEY and CDR2 is SMNVEV (reference sequence). V was clipped by 3 bases and J by 3 bases, with 12 bases between them. The length of the CDR3 is 15 residues. Here the CDR3 reads CASSFTGRANQPQHF. DNA of the CDR3: TGTGCCAGCAGTTTCACAGGGCGGGCCAATCAGCCCCAGCATTTT.